This T cell receptor (beta chain) is from a study of glioma-infiltrating T cells. The CDR3 sequence is 15 residues long. Germline V gives CDR1 WSHSY, CDR2 SAAADI. Trimming at V came to 8 bases and at J to 3 bases, leaving 6 bases not matched to a gene. Using RNA template, CDR3s of TCR alpha and beta were amplified with iRepertoire arm-PCR. From the multiplex PCR reads, TCRdb called clonotypes with MiXCR, one entry per CDR3 protein. The sample lists around 150,000 distinct CDR3 sequences; roughly two fifths were seen once. The V and J genes are TRBV10-2 and TRBJ1-6, with TRBD1 matching over 8 bases. Sequencing input: glioma tissue, nonneoplastic brain tissue, or PBMCs (not recorded which). The sequence came from a human donor with low-grade glioma or glioblastoma, undergoing nonglioma brain surgery, or in good health (not recorded which). CDR3 bases: TGCGCCAGCTCAGACGACAGGGGCTATAATTCACCCCTCCACTTT. It encodes CASSDDRGYNSPLHF.